The 26 T cell receptor beta chains below were found in one sample sequenced in a study of cytomegalovirus exposure and HLA in healthy donors. Primers: 60 Vbeta forward and 13 Jbeta reverse. The method was immunoSEQ multiplex PCR; TCRdb's version includes in-frame clones alone and lacks a portion of them. Of 90,000 to 100,000 clones listed, roughly three quarters are singletons. The specimen was PBMCs. These receptors all stem from a female donor in good health and CMV-seronegative.

This chain connects TRBV4-2 to TRBJ1-6; a possible D gene is TRBD1 (5 bases). Germline V lookup: CDR1 LGHNA, CDR2 YNFKEQ. V shed 4 bases and J shed 6 bases, with 22 bases lying between them. The CDR3 length is 18 residues. The CDR3 reads CASSRNRGSGTFNSPLHF. The DNA for the CDR3 is TGTGCCAGCAGCCGAAACCGGGGGTCAGGGACCTTTAATTCACCCCTCCACTTT.

This clone was seen a handful of times. V gene TRBV5-6 combines with J gene TRBJ2-3; D perhaps matches TRBD2 (5 bases). Germline CDR1 is SGHDT and CDR2 is YYEEEE. This CDR3 is built from 15 residues. V lost 2 bases, J lost 0 bases, and 10 bases lay in between. CDR3 in amino acids: CASSFRTGSTDTQYF. Written as DNA, the CDR3 is TGTGCCAGCAGCTTTCGAACGGGGAGCACAGATACGCAGTATTTT.

V gene TRBV6-5 combines with J gene TRBJ1-2, with a possible D match to TRBD1 (5 bases). With 0 bases removed from V and 6 bases from J, the gap between germline ends came to 8 bases. The length of the CDR3 is 13 residues. Germline CDR1 and CDR2: MNHEY and SVGAGI. The CDR3 loop is CASSYSKGHGYTF. CDR3 sequence (DNA): TGTGCCAGCAGTTACTCGAAGGGGCATGGCTACACCTTC.

This clone was observed once. The V and J genes are TRBV11-3 and TRBJ2-1, with D possibly TRBD1 on 6 matching bases. The CDR3 sequence is 17 residues long. V lost 1 base to trimming and J lost 5 bases, with 18 bases between them. Germline lookup yields CDR1 SGHNT and CDR2 YENEEA. The chain's CDR3 is CASSLGRGRGINNEQFF. CDR3 DNA: TGTGCCAGCAGCTTAGGAAGAGGCAGGGGAATCAACAATGAGCAGTTCTTC.

V gene TRBV18 combines with J gene TRBJ2-7, with 8 bases that match TRBD1. Germline V lookup: CDR1 KGHSH, CDR2 LQKENI. Trimming removed 0 bases from V and 5 bases from J; junction bases left unmatched: 12. This CDR3 spans 17 amino acids. The CDR3 here is CASSPPSRTGMAHEQYF. The CDR3, as DNA: TGTGCCAGCTCACCACCTAGTAGGACAGGGATGGCCCACGAGCAGTACTTC.

The chain links TRBV19 to TRBJ1-2; a weak D match, TRBD1 (6 bases). Per germline, CDR1 LNHDA and CDR2 SQIVND (reference sequence). The germline V and J ends were trimmed by 3 bases and 2 bases, with 13 bases remaining between them. The CDR3 contains 15 residues. CDR3 nucleotides: TGTGCCAGTAGTATCCGTGTCAGGGGAAACTATGGCTACACCTTC. This codes for CASSIRVRGNYGYTF.

The J gene is TRBJ2-7, the V gene TRBV28; D possibly corresponds to TRBD1 (6 bases). Per the germline V gene, CDR1 is MDHEN and CDR2 is SYDVKM. Deletions cut 5 bases from V and 2 bases from J, with 7 bases between. The CDR3 has 12 amino acids. CDR3 nucleotides: TGTGCCAGCAGTAAGGGGGCCTACGAGCAGTACTTC. Amino acids: CASSKGAYEQYF. Full variable domain (remainder filled in from reference TRBV28 and TRBJ2-7): DVKVTQSSRYLVKRTGEKVFLECVQDMDHENMFWYRQDPGLGLRLIYFSYDVKMKEKGDIPEGYSVSREKKERFSLILESASTNQTSMYLCASSKGAYEQYFGPGTRLTVT.

This clone was counted between two and nine times. The rearrangement uses TRBV9 and TRBJ2-3; 8 bases fit TRBD2. Looked up from germline, CDR1 is SGDLS and CDR2 is YYNGEE. The CDR3 loop spans 15 amino acids. The V and J ends lost 2 bases and 6 bases, in that order; junction bases with no gene match: 8. CDR3 loop: CASSVDERETDTQYF. The DNA for the CDR3 is TGTGCCAGCAGCGTTGATGAGCGGGAGACCGATACGCAGTATTTT.

The J gene is TRBJ2-1, the V gene TRBV9, with 10 bases that match TRBD2. V dropped 6 bases and J dropped 0; count of bases not matched to a gene: 3. The CDR3 sequence is 15 residues long. CDR1 SGDLS and CDR2 YYNGEE come from the germline V gene. The CDR3 region is CASTLAGGSYNEQFF. CDR3 bases: TGTGCCAGCACCTTAGCGGGGGGCTCCTACAATGAGCAGTTCTTC. Based on the CDR3 plus reference TRBV9 and TRBJ2-1, the full variable domain is DSGVTQTPKHLITATGQRVTLRCSPRSGDLSVYWYQQSLDQGLQFLIQYYNGEERAKGNILERFSAQQFPDLHSELNLSSLELGDSALYFCASTLAGGSYNEQFFGPGTRLTVL.

Here the CDR3 reads CSVRLGDEQYF. The CDR3 DNA follows: TGCAGCGTACGACTCGGAGACGAGCAGTACTTC. The rearrangement joins TRBV29-1 to TRBJ2-7; no firm D call. The germline V gene encodes CDR1 SQVTM and CDR2 ANQGSEA. Trimming stripped 6 bases from V and 5 bases from J, with 11 bases between. CDR3 length equals 11 residues.

The chain joins TRBV10-2 to TRBJ2-7; D is unclear. Germline V gene sequence: CDR1 WSHSY, CDR2 SAAADI. The CDR3 runs 15 residues. The V gene lost 0 bases and the J gene lost 2 bases, with 11 bases spanning the gap. The CDR3 nucleotides are TGCGCCAGCAGTGAGTCTCCGTTTTTCCCCTACGAGCAGTACTTC. Translation gives CASSESPFFPYEQYF.

The chain joins TRBV7-2 to TRBJ2-2; TRBD2 is a possible D gene (6 bases). The CDR3 loop spans 16 amino acids. V lost 5 bases and J 2 bases, leaving 15 bases between the germline ends. CDR1 SGHTA and CDR2 FQGNSA come from the germline V gene. The CDR3 here is CASSLLGTRNTGELFF. CDR3 sequence (DNA): TGTGCCAGCAGCCTACTCGGGACTCGAAACACCGGGGAGCTGTTTTTT.

The J gene is TRBJ2-1, the V gene TRBV5-4, with a weak D call TRBD2 (5 bases). Germline CDR1 reads SGHNT; CDR2 reads YYREEE (reference sequence). V was trimmed by 5 bases and J by 2 bases, leaving 23 bases between them. CDR3 length: 18 amino acids. The CDR3 protein is CASSRVGISSGTYNEQFF. The DNA of the CDR3 is TGTGCCAGCAGTAGGGTGGGGATTTCCAGCGGAACCTACAATGAGCAGTTCTTC.

The rearrangement uses TRBV14 and TRBJ2-1; D gene unclear. This CDR3 is 17 amino acids long. V lost 0 bases, J lost 3 bases, and 15 bases lay in between. The germline V gene has CDR1 SGHDN and CDR2 FVKESK. As DNA, the CDR3 is TGTGCCAGCAGCCAAGATCTTGGGCAGTCCCGCTACAATGAGCAGTTCTTC. Translated: CASSQDLGQSRYNEQFF.

The rearrangement links TRBV7-3 to TRBJ2-3; 10 nucleotides match TRBD2. The CDR3 runs 19 residues. Germline V lookup: CDR1 SGHTA, CDR2 FQGTGA. After removal of 5 bases from V and 2 bases from J, the junction contained 16 bases not matched to a gene. The CDR3 sequence: CASSLHISGGLSFTDTQYF. In nucleotides, the CDR3 is TGTGCCAGCAGCCTCCATATTAGCGGGGGGTTAAGTTTCACAGATACGCAGTATTTT.

The chain recombines TRBV5-8 with TRBJ1-3; no clear D gene. V lost 2 bases and J 4 bases, leaving 7 bases between the germline ends. Germline-derived CDR1 and CDR2 are SGHTS and YDEGEE. The CDR3 totals 13 residues. Written as DNA, the CDR3 is TGTGCCAGCAGCTTCACTAGAGGAAACACCATATATTTT. Encoded protein: CASSFTRGNTIYF. Drawing the rest from reference TRBV5-8 and TRBJ1-3, the complete variable domain is EAGVTQSPTHLIKTRGQQATLRCSPISGHTSVYWYQQALGLGLQFLLWYDEGEERNRGNFPPRFSGRQFPNYSSELNVNALELEDSALYLCASSFTRGNTIYFGEGSWLTVV.

V gene TRBV27 combines with J gene TRBJ1-5; no clear D. The ends were cut back, 0 bases at V and 4 bases at J, with 10 bases in the middle. Germline CDR1 is MNHEY and CDR2 is SMNVEV (reference sequence). This CDR3 is 15 amino acids long. The CDR3 nucleotides are TGTGCCAGCAGTTTATCGAGTGCACGGAATCAGCCCCAGCATTTT. This translates into CASSLSSARNQPQHF.

The chain uses TRBV6-4 and TRBJ1-4; 8 bases match TRBD1. The J segment lost 8 bases and the V segment lost 3 bases, leaving 8 bases of the junction unmatched. This CDR3 is 15 amino acids long. CDR1 and CDR2 (germline): MRHNA, SNTAGT. CDR3 DNA sequence: TGTGCCAGCAGTGATGACAGGGGCCGCACCGAAAAACTGTTTTTT. Residues: CASSDDRGRTEKLFF.

This rearrangement joins TRBV19 to TRBJ2-3; possibly TRBD2 for D (6 bases). The CDR3 totals 14 residues. Germline CDR1 LNHDA, CDR2 SQIVND (reference sequence). V lost 3 bases to trimming and J lost 3 bases, with 10 bases between them. The CDR3 DNA reads TGTGCCAGTAGTATTCGGCTAGCGACAGATACGCAGTATTTT. Amino acid sequence: CASSIRLATDTQYF. Supplemented by reference TRBV19 and TRBJ2-3, the full variable domain reads DGGITQSPKYLFRKEGQNVTLSCEQNLNHDAMYWYRQDPGQGLRLIYYSQIVNDFQKGDIAEGYSVSREKKESFPLTVTSAQKNPTAFYLCASSIRLATDTQYFGPGTRLTVL.

The V call is TRBV9, the J call TRBJ1-2; D gene unclear. There are 15 residues in the CDR3. V lost 0 bases and J lost 6, with 15 bases in between. The germline CDR1 and CDR2 sequences are SGDLS and YYNGEE. The CDR3: CASSVEAAFWDGYTF. In DNA, the CDR3 is TGTGCCAGCAGCGTAGAGGCGGCTTTCTGGGATGGCTACACCTTC.

Only a few counts were recorded for this clone. The chain is built from TRBV2 and TRBJ1-2, with D perhaps matching TRBD1 (6 bases). The germline CDR1 and CDR2 sequences are SNHLY and FYNNEI. This CDR3 is 13 amino acids long. V lost 10 bases to trimming and J lost 0 bases, with 12 bases between them. This chain's CDR3 is CATTGQPNYGYTF. The CDR3 region has the DNA TGTGCCACCACCGGACAGCCTAACTATGGCTACACCTTC.

This clone appeared a few times. V and J are TRBV5-6 and TRBJ2-1; D is unresolved. CDR1 and CDR2 (germline): SGHDT, YYEEEE. This CDR3 spans 14 amino acids. Deletions cut 0 bases from V and 9 bases from J, with 13 bases between. This chain's CDR3 is CASSLASLAIEQFF. As DNA, the CDR3 is TGTGCCAGCAGCTTGGCATCGTTAGCAATTGAGCAGTTCTTC. Based on the CDR3 plus reference TRBV5-6 and TRBJ2-1, the full variable domain is DAGVTQSPTHLIKTRGQQVTLRCSPKSGHDTVSWYQQALGQGPQFIFQYYEEEERQRGNFPDRFSGHQFPNYSSELNVNALLLGDSALYLCASSLASLAIEQFFGPGTRLTVL.

In its sample, this clone was seen once. J is TRBJ2-2 and V is TRBV7-2; 11 bases align to TRBD2. The CDR3 has 16 amino acids. V gave up 4 bases and J gave up 7 bases; unmatched junction bases: 8. From germline, CDR1 is SGHTA and CDR2 FQGNSA. This CDR3 reads CASSSNSGLAVGELFF. DNA for the CDR3: TGTGCCAGCAGCTCGAACTCGGGACTAGCGGTCGGGGAGCTGTTTTTT.

The chain couples TRBV5-1 to TRBJ1-3; D gene unclear. The CDR3 runs 14 residues. V lost 2 bases, J lost 0 bases, and 6 bases lay in between. The V gene's germline CDR1 is SGHRS and CDR2 YFSETQ. Written as DNA, the CDR3 is TGCGCCAGCAGCTTCACGAGCTCTGGAAACACCATATATTTT. Amino acid sequence: CASSFTSSGNTIYF.

CDR3 bases: TGCGCCAGCAGCATCGGGACAGGAGCCTACGAGCAGTACTTC. It yields the protein CASSIGTGAYEQYF. This chain links TRBV5-1 with TRBJ2-7; 8 bases fit TRBD1. The CDR3 length is 14 residues. Trimming took 4 bases from V and 2 from J; bases not matched to a gene: 5. CDR1 is SGHRS, CDR2 YFSETQ, per germline.

This sequence joins TRBV9 and TRBJ2-5, with D perhaps matching TRBD2 (6 bases). Germline CDR1 and CDR2: SGDLS and YYNGEE. The germline V and J ends were trimmed by 0 bases and 1 base, with 10 bases remaining between them. This CDR3 has 15 residues. The CDR3 spells CASSVVSGLQETQYF. The CDR3 DNA is TGTGCCAGCAGCGTAGTAAGCGGGCTCCAAGAGACCCAGTACTTC. The entire variable domain, with the rest obtained from reference TRBV9 and TRBJ2-5, is as follows: DSGVTQTPKHLITATGQRVTLRCSPRSGDLSVYWYQQSLDQGLQFLIQYYNGEERAKGNILERFSAQQFPDLHSELNLSSLELGDSALYFCASSVVSGLQETQYFGPGTRLLVL.